The clone carrying this TCR beta chain has just a few counts. This sample stems from a study of T cells after yellow fever vaccination. TCRdb redid the calling of the 5' RACE reads with MiXCR, one entry per CDR3 protein. This sample carries some 290,000 distinct CDR3 sequences, around 10% of them seen once, and the ten largest clones take under 4%. V was shortened by 3 bases and J by 3 bases, with 3 bases between the two germline ends. The CDR3 loop spans 13 amino acids. CDR1 is MRHNA and CDR2 is SNTAGT in the germline V gene. The sequence was obtained from a man aged 18 to 29 who received the YFV17D yellow fever vaccine. The chain is built from TRBV6-4 and TRBJ1-6, with D unclear. The sample here was CD4+ T cells sorted from PBMCs, taken 45 days after the yellow fever booster vaccination. The DNA of the CDR3 is TGTGCCAGCAGTGAGAACTATAATTCACCCCTCCACTTT. It specifies CASSENYNSPLHF.